The 11 T cell receptor beta chains listed next were all sequenced from one sample in a study of early T cells in non-severe SARS-CoV-2 infection (dated by TCRdb to the early 2020s). The receptor library was made with 5' RACE. The sequencing machine was a NextSeq 500. TCRdb's own reprocessing of the public reads used fastp at Q25 and MiXCR and kept productive beta chains. CDR3 protein sequences are deduplicated, and each keeps its most common genes and DNA. The sample contains 55,000 to 75,000 distinct CDR3 sequences, roughly 8.4% of them found a single time. Under 3.5% of the sample is held by the ten biggest clonotypes. Sequencing input: whole blood. These receptor sequences come from an adult who was a healthcare worker with PCR-confirmed SARS-CoV-2 infection or an uninfected control (not recorded which).

This clonotype showed up many times. The gene calls are TRBV28 and TRBJ1-5; D is unclear. The CDR3 has 15 amino acids. Trimming left V 2 bases short and J 4 bases short, with 12 bases between. Germline V gives CDR1 MDHEN, CDR2 SYDVKM. The CDR3 nucleotides are TGTGCCAGCAGTTTACTACTGGAGTTGAATCAGCCCCAGCATTTT. It encodes CASSLLLELNQPQHF.

This clonotype came up many times. The chain uses TRBV9 and TRBJ1-1, with D maybe TRBD1 (6 bases). V shed 4 bases and J shed 1 base, with 8 bases lying between them. From germline, CDR1 is SGDLS and CDR2 YYNGEE. The CDR3 contains 13 residues. CDR3 loop: CASSQGQNTEAFF. CDR3 DNA sequence: TGTGCCAGCAGCCAGGGACAGAACACTGAAGCTTTCTTT.

Only a few counts were recorded for this clonotype. The chain recombines TRBV12-3 or TRBV12-4 with TRBJ2-3, with a tentative D call TRBD2 (6 bases). V was trimmed by 8 bases and J by 3 bases, leaving 18 bases between them. There are 15 residues in the CDR3. As DNA, the CDR3 is TGTGCCAGCCAGTTCCGGGAGTTAGGGACAGATACGCAGTATTTT. Its protein is CASQFRELGTDTQYF.

This clonotype was counted many times. This chain connects TRBV20-1 to TRBJ2-7, with D possibly TRBD1 on 6 matching bases. Germline V gene lookup returns CDR1 DFQATT and CDR2 SNEGSKA (reference sequence). The CDR3 length is 14 residues. V lost 0 bases to trimming and J lost 2 bases, with 11 bases between them. CDR3 in DNA: TGCAGTGCTAGAGACCCGGGACACCCCTACGAGCAGTACTTC. This codes for CSARDPGHPYEQYF.

V and J are TRBV30 and TRBJ2-1; 8 nucleotides align to TRBD2. This CDR3 has 15 amino acids. The V gene's germline CDR1 is GTSNPN and CDR2 SVGIG (reference sequence). V shed 2 bases, J shed 3 bases, and the junction held 6 bases outside the gene matches. CDR3 residues: CAWSLSGAIYNEQFF. CDR3 in DNA: TGTGCCTGGAGTCTTAGCGGGGCAATCTACAATGAGCAGTTCTTC.

In its sample, this clonotype was seen many times. This chain joins TRBV5-6 and TRBJ2-4; tentatively, D is TRBD1 (6 bases). The germline gives CDR1 SGHDT, CDR2 YYEEEE. The V end lost 1 base, the J end lost 9 bases, and 17 bases lay between the germline ends. The CDR3 loop spans 15 amino acids. The CDR3 bases are TGTGCCAGCAGCTTGTTGGTCAGGGGACCTCCCATTCAGTACTTC. It codes for CASSLLVRGPPIQYF.

This chain links TRBV29-1 with TRBJ2-1; 7 bases align to TRBD1. The V and J ends lost 0 bases and 12 bases, in that order; junction bases with no gene match: 11. Germline V gene lookup returns CDR1 SQVTM and CDR2 ANQGSEA. This CDR3 comprises 14 residues. The CDR3 sequence is CSVEDRDSVLRQFF. The CDR3, as DNA: TGCAGCGTTGAAGATCGGGACAGCGTCCTCCGGCAGTTCTTC.

Ten or more counts support this clonotype. The CDR3 loop reads CASSEASGRLRNIQYF. The CDR3 nucleotides are TGCGCCAGCAGTGAGGCCAGCGGGCGCCTAAGAAACATTCAGTACTTC. V usage is TRBV10-2 and J usage is TRBJ2-4; weak D call: TRBD2 (6 bases). This CDR3 is built from 16 residues. Germline V gives CDR1 WSHSY, CDR2 SAAADI. Deletions cut 2 bases from V and 6 bases from J, with 17 bases between.

This clonotype has at least ten counts. The rearrangement links TRBV12-3 or TRBV12-4 to TRBJ2-3; 12 nucleotides match TRBD2. This CDR3 has 14 amino acids. V trimming: 6 bases; J trimming: 4 bases; junction bases outside the gene matches: 2. This chain's CDR3 is CASSLAGGADTQYF. DNA of the CDR3: TGTGCCAGCAGCCTAGCGGGAGGGGCAGATACGCAGTATTTT.

In its sample, this clonotype was seen a few times. The chain uses TRBV12-3 or TRBV12-4 and TRBJ2-1, with 8 bases matching TRBD1. This CDR3 contains 14 residues. Trimming at V came to 4 bases and at J to 3 bases, leaving 2 bases not matched to a gene. The CDR3 loop reads CASSSGGDYNEQFF. The CDR3 DNA is TGTGCCAGCAGTTCAGGGGGCGACTACAATGAGCAGTTCTTC.

The CDR3 DNA sequence: TGTGCCAGCAGCTTAATTAAGGGTACGCAGTATTTT. Translated, it gives CASSLIKGTQYF. V gene TRBV7-9 combines with J gene TRBJ2-3; D gene unclear. CDR1 and CDR2 (germline): SEHNR, FQNEAQ (reference sequence). V was clipped by 2 bases and J by 8 bases, with 8 bases between them. The CDR3 consists of 12 residues.